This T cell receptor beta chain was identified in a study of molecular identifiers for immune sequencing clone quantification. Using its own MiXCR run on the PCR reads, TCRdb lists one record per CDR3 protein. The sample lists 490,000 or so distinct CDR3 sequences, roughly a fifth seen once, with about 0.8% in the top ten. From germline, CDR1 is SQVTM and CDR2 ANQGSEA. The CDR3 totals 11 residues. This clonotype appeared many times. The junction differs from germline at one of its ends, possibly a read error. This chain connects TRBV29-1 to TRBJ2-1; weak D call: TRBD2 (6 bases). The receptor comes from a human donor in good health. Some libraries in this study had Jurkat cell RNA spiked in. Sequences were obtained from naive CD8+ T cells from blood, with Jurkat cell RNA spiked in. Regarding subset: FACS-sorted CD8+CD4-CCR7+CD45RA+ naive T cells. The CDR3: CSVEVSGGRIF. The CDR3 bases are TGCAGCGTTGAAGTGTCCGGGGGAAGAATCTTC.